A single sample is the source of the 17 T cell receptor beta chains below, sequenced in a study of blood T cell repertoires in COVID-19. Profiled with immunoSEQ multiplex PCR; TCRdb holds only in-frame clones, not every one. Of approximately 120,000 clones in the sample, around 81% are singletons; the top ten hold about 10%. The sequencing sample was made of peripheral blood. The origin of the receptors is a human donor in a cohort sampled during active COVID-19.

The V and J genes are TRBV12-5 and TRBJ2-1; D is perhaps TRBD2 (6 bases). Between the trimmed V and J ends, which lost 6 bases and 9 bases, there was a span of 15 bases. The CDR3 contains 13 residues. Germline-derived CDR1 and CDR2 are LGHNT and FRNRAP. As DNA, the CDR3 is TGTGCTAGTGGCTCGATGGCCGGGGGTGAGCAGTTCTTC. It codes for CASGSMAGGEQFF.

The J gene is TRBJ2-1, the V gene TRBV7-3, with 10 bases fitting TRBD2. CDR3 size: 17 residues. After removal of 2 bases from V and 0 bases from J, the junction contained 4 bases not matched to a gene. CDR1 is SGHTA, CDR2 FQGTGA, per germline. The CDR3, as DNA: TGTGCCAGCAGCTTAGTCGCTAGCGGGGGCTCCTACAATGAGCAGTTCTTC. Its translation: CASSLVASGGSYNEQFF.

This clone was seen a single time. This chain connects TRBV9 to TRBJ1-2; D remains ambiguous. The CDR3 is 12 residues long. Germline CDR1 SGDLS, CDR2 YYNGEE. The germline V and J ends were trimmed by 2 bases and 8 bases, with 10 bases remaining between them. As DNA, the CDR3 is TGTGCCAGCAGCGTTTACGGGATCGGCTACACCTTC. This gives the protein CASSVYGIGYTF.

The rearrangement joins TRBV27 to TRBJ1-2; TRBD1 matches at 8 bases. This CDR3 contains 15 residues. The V gene's germline CDR1 is MNHEY and CDR2 SMNVEV (reference sequence). The junction had 10 bases not matched to a gene; V was cut back by 4 bases and J by 6 bases. CDR3 residues: CASSSIGRGRNGYTF. The CDR3, as DNA: TGTGCCAGCAGTTCCATTGGCAGGGGGCGAAATGGCTACACCTTC.

This sequence joins TRBV5-6 and TRBJ2-7; 7 nucleotides line up with TRBD2. Germline V CDR1 and CDR2: SGHDT, YYEEEE. V dropped 0 bases and J dropped 0; count of bases not matched to a gene: 3. The CDR3 sequence is 15 residues long. The CDR3 loop is CASSLAQRGSYEQYF. For the CDR3, the DNA is TGTGCCAGCAGCTTGGCTCAGCGGGGCTCCTACGAGCAGTACTTC.

The chain has TRBV7-2 and TRBJ1-6; 9 nucleotides align to TRBD1. Germline lookup yields CDR1 SGHTA and CDR2 FQGNSA. The junction had 6 bases not matched to a gene; V was cut back by 5 bases and J by 10 bases. This CDR3 contains 14 residues. The chain's CDR3 is CASSHGTGRSPLHF. CDR3 in DNA: TGTGCCAGCAGCCACGGGACAGGGCGATCACCCCTCCACTTT.

V usage is TRBV6-6 and J usage is TRBJ2-3; TRBD1 aligns across 8 bases. This CDR3 is built from 15 residues. Germline V CDR1 and CDR2: MNHNY, SVGAGI (reference sequence). V lost 5 bases, J lost 5 bases, and 9 bases stayed unmatched. CDR3 DNA: TGTGCCAGCAGTCGGACAGGGACCGTGGGAGATACGCAGTATTTT. Its translation: CASSRTGTVGDTQYF.

The gene calls are TRBV15 and TRBJ1-5; no definite D call. This CDR3 is 15 amino acids long. Germline CDR1 and CDR2: LNHNV and YYDKDF (reference sequence). V was pared by 1 base and J by 6 bases, with 13 bases between. The DNA for the CDR3 is TGTGCCACCAGCAGAGTGAGAGAGCGGGGTCAGCCCCAGCATTTT. Encoded protein: CATSRVRERGQPQHF. The complete variable domain, with remaining parts taken from reference TRBV15 and TRBJ1-5, reads DAMVIQNPRYQVTQFGKPVTLSCSQTLNHNVMYWYQQKSSQAPKLLFHYYDKDFNNEADTPDNFQSRRPNTSFCFLDIRSPGLGDTAMYLCATSRVRERGQPQHFGDGTRLSIL.

The genes are TRBV14 and TRBJ2-5, with TRBD1 identical over 7 bases. V was pared by 4 bases and J by 1 base, with 6 bases of the junction left unmatched. Germline values: CDR1 SGHDN, CDR2 FVKESK. This CDR3 comprises 15 residues. The CDR3 bases are TGTGCCAGCAGCCGGTTGGGGACAGCCCAAGAGACCCAGTACTTC. Translating it yields CASSRLGTAQETQYF.

The chain couples TRBV10-3 to TRBJ1-5; 9 nucleotides match TRBD1. V trimming: 4 bases; J trimming: 4 bases; junction bases outside the gene matches: 8. The CDR3 spans 16 residues. From germline, CDR1 is ENHRY and CDR2 SYGVKD. CDR3 amino acids: CAISASHGTGNQPQHF. The CDR3 DNA reads as TGTGCCATCAGTGCCTCCCACGGGACAGGGAATCAGCCCCAGCATTTT.

The V and J genes are TRBV2 and TRBJ2-7; possible D gene TRBD1, 6 bases. The CDR3 covers 13 residues. V lost 10 bases to trimming and J lost 5 bases, with 18 bases between them. CDR1 SNHLY and CDR2 FYNNEI come from the germline V gene. This chain's CDR3 is CATKQGQENEQYF. DNA of the CDR3: TGTGCCACCAAACAGGGTCAGGAAAACGAGCAGTACTTC. Drawing the rest from reference TRBV2 and TRBJ2-7, the complete variable domain is EPEVTQTPSHQVTQMGQEVILRCVPISNHLYFYWYRQILGQKVEFLVSFYNNEISEKSEIFDDQFSVERPDGSNFTLKIRSTKLEDSAMYFCATKQGQENEQYFGPGTRLTVT.

The chain has TRBV5-1 and TRBJ2-2; tentatively, D is TRBD1 (6 bases). The CDR3 extends over 15 amino acids. In germline, CDR1 is SGHRS, CDR2 YFSETQ. V was trimmed by 3 bases and J by 0 bases, leaving 9 bases between them. In DNA, the CDR3 is TGCGCCAGCAGCTACAGGGAATCGAACACCGGGGAGCTGTTTTTT. This gives the protein CASSYRESNTGELFF.

The rearrangement joins TRBV9 to TRBJ2-3, with 7 bases lining up with TRBD2. V lost 1 base, J lost 6 bases, and 5 bases stayed unmatched. This CDR3 is 14 amino acids long. Germline V gene data show CDR1 as SGDLS and CDR2 as YYNGEE. For the CDR3, the DNA is TGTGCCAGCAGCGTAAGGATGCGGGAGGATACGCAGTATTTT. This gives the protein CASSVRMREDTQYF.

The genes are TRBV18 and TRBJ2-7; D may be TRBD1 (6 bases). The CDR3 totals 19 residues. With 3 bases removed from V and 2 bases from J, the gap between germline ends came to 26 bases. Germline CDR1 is KGHSH and CDR2 is LQKENI. The chain's CDR3 is CASSPVGRSSTGRTYEQYF. CDR3 nucleotide sequence: TGTGCCAGCTCACCTGTGGGACGATCGTCGACAGGACGTACCTACGAGCAGTACTTC.

As concerns this clone: The same CDR3 can be traced to other DNA sequences in this sample. The chain has TRBV19 and TRBJ1-1, with no clear D. The V and J ends lost 6 bases and 1 base respectively, with 9 bases between them. Germline V CDR1 and CDR2: LNHDA, SQIVND (reference sequence). The CDR3 sequence is 13 residues long. The CDR3 reads CASSLTRNTEAFF. The CDR3 nucleotides are TGTGCCAGTAGCCTGACACGGAACACTGAAGCTTTCTTT.

The J gene is TRBJ1-5, the V gene TRBV6-5, with D maybe TRBD1 (6 bases). Germline-derived CDR1 and CDR2 are MNHEY and SVGAGI. The length of the CDR3 is 13 residues. Trimming left V 7 bases short and J 4 bases short, with 11 bases between. CDR3 DNA: TGTGCCAGCAAAGGGGGGGTTAATCAGCCCCAGCATTTT. This sequence encodes CASKGGVNQPQHF.

V is TRBV6-6 and J is TRBJ1-1, with a tentative D call TRBD1 (6 bases). The CDR3 is made up of 12 amino acids. Germline V CDR1 and CDR2: MNHNY, SVGAGI (reference sequence). The ends were cut back, 6 bases at V and 5 bases at J, with 10 bases in the middle. In nucleotides, the CDR3 is TGTGCCAGCAGCCTACAGGGTACTGAAGCTTTCTTT. Protein: CASSLQGTEAFF.